The source of this TCR beta chain is a study of TIL therapy for anti-PD-1-resistant metastatic lung cancer. About the study: Progressing patients received lymphodepletion, expanded TIL infusion and IL-2. Study results and caveats: Patients were highly selected, enriched for treatment-naive, never-smoker and oncogene-addicted cases.

V was shortened by 4 bases and J by 7 bases, with 11 bases between the two germline ends. Germline CDR1 is GTSNPN and CDR2 is SVGIG (reference sequence). The CDR3 covers 12 residues. Sequencing used immunoSEQ v3. Data came from immunoSEQ multiplex PCR; TCRdb stores just in-frame clones and leaves some out. Among about 60,000 clones, around 86% were seen once, and the ten largest hold just over 2.5%. The time point denotes: pre-treatment sample, taken before nivolumab and TIL therapy. Regarding this clone: What it binds is not known.

The TCR originated in a person aged 25 to 85 with non-small cell lung cancer. The chain carries TRBV30 and TRBJ2-1; D possibly corresponds to TRBD2 (6 bases). The sequencing used blood, collected at baseline. This chain's CDR3 is CAWTPGGNEQFF. CDR3 DNA: TGTGCCTGGACCCCTGGGGGGAATGAGCAGTTCTTC. Full variable domain (missing parts from reference TRBV30 and TRBJ2-1): SQTIHQWPATLVQPVGSPLSLECTVEGTSNPNLYWYRQAAGRGLQLLFYSVGIGQISSEVPQNLSASRPQDRQFILSSKKLLLSDSGFYLCAWTPGGNEQFFGPGTRLTVL.